The 2 T cell receptor beta chains in this list originate from one sample, sequenced in a study of T cell changes during pregnancy in multiple sclerosis (dated by TCRdb to the late 2010s). The library came from the immunoSEQ multiplex PCR assay. Sourced from immuneACCESS, this table was stored by TCRdb with only in-frame sequences that have V and J called. A share of the clones is absent; for the studies checked, an unresolved V gene accounts for under half, and the remainder has no known explanation. The sample table contains 38,000 or so clones; only one count was recorded for 80% to 95% of them. More than 0.4% of the sample comes from the top ten. Sequencing used CD4+ T cells from peripheral blood mononuclear cells, obtained in the third trimester of pregnancy. These receptors all stem from a female donor with multiple sclerosis, enrolled in a pregnancy study.

The chain has TRBV14 and TRBJ1-1; D may be TRBD1 (6 bases). CDR3 length: 15 amino acids. V was pared by 4 bases and J by 1 base, with 13 bases between. Looked up from germline, CDR1 is SGHDN and CDR2 is FVKESK. The CDR3 DNA reads TGTGCCAGCAGCCCAAACCGGGGACAGAACACTGAAGCTTTCTTT. It encodes CASSPNRGQNTEAFF.

CDR3 nucleotides: TGTGCCAGCAGCTTAACAGGGGCCTCCTACGAGCAGTACTTC. The encoded protein is CASSLTGASYEQYF. The J gene is TRBJ2-7, the V gene TRBV7-9, with TRBD1 matching 7 bases. Per the germline V gene, CDR1 is SEHNR and CDR2 is FQNEAQ (reference sequence). The trim removed 2 bases at V and 0 bases at J, leaving 1 base unmatched. The CDR3 totals 14 residues.